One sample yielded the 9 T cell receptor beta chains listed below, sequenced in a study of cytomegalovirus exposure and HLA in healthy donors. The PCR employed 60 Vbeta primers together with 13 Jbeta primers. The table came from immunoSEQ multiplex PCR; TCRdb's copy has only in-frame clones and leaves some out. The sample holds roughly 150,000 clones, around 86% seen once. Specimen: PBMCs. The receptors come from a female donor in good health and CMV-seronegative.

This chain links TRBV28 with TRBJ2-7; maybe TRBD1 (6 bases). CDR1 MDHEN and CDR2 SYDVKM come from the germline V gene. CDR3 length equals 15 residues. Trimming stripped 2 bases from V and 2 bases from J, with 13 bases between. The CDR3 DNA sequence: TGTGCCAGCAGTTTACCCGGGACACAGACCTACGAGCAGTACTTC. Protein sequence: CASSLPGTQTYEQYF.

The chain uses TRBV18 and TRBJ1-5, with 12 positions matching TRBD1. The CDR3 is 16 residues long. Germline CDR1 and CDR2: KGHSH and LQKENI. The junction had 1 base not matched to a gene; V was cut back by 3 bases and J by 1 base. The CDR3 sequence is CASSPGQGASNQPQHF. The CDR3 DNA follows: TGTGCCAGCTCACCGGGACAGGGGGCAAGCAATCAGCCCCAGCATTTT.

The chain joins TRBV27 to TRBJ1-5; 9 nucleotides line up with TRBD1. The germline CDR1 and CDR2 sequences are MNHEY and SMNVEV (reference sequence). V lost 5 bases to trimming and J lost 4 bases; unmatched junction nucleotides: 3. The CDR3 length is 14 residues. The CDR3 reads CASSGTGQNQPQHF. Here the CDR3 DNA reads TGTGCCAGCAGTGGGACAGGGCAGAATCAGCCCCAGCATTTT.

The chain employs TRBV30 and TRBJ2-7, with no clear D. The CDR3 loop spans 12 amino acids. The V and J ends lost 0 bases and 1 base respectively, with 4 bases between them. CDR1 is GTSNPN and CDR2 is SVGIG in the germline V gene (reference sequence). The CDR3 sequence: CAWSVYSYEQYF. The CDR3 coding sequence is TGTGCCTGGAGTGTCTATTCCTACGAGCAGTACTTC. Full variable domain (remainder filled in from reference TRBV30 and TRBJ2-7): SQTIHQWPATLVQPVGSPLSLECTVEGTSNPNLYWYRQAAGRGLQLLFYSVGIGQISSEVPQNLSASRPQDRQFILSSKKLLLSDSGFYLCAWSVYSYEQYFGPGTRLTVT.

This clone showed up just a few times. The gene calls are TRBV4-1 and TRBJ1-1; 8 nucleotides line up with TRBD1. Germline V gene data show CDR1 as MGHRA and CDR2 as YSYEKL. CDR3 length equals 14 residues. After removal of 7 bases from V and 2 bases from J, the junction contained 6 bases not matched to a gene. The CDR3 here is CASNDRGLNTEAFF. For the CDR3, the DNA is TGCGCCAGCAATGACAGGGGCCTTAACACTGAAGCTTTCTTT.

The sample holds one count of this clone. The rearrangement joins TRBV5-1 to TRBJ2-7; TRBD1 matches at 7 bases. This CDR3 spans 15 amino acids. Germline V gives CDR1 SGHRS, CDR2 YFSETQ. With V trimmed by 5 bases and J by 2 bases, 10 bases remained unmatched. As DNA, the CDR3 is TGCGCCAGCAGTCAAAACCGGGACAGTACCTACGAGCAGTACTTC. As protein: CASSQNRDSTYEQYF.

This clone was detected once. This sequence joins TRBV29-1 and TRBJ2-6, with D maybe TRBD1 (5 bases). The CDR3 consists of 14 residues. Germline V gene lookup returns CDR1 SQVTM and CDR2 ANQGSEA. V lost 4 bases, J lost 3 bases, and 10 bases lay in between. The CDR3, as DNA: TGCAGCGTTGCGGACAACTATGGGGCCAACGTCCTGACTTTC. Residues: CSVADNYGANVLTF.

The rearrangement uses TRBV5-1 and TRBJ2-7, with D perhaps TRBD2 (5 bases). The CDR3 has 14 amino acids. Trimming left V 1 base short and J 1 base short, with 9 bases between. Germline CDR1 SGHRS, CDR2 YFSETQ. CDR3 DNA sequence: TGCGCCAGCAGCTTGTTCGGACTTTCCTACGAGCAGTACTTC. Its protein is CASSLFGLSYEQYF.

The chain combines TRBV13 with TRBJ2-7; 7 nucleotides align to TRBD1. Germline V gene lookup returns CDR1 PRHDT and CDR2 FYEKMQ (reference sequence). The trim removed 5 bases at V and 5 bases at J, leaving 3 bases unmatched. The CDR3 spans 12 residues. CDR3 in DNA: TGTGCCAGCAGCCTACAGGGGCACGAGCAGTACTTC. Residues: CASSLQGHEQYF. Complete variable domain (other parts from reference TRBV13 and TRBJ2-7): AAGVIQSPRHLIKEKRETATLKCYPIPRHDTVYWYQQGPGQDPQFLISFYEKMQSDKGSIPDRFSAQQFSDYHSELNMSSLELGDSALYFCASSLQGHEQYFGPGTRLTVT.